This TCR beta chain comes out of a study of blood T cells in healthy people across ages. Broader study findings: The long-lived group displayed more naive CD4+ cells, plus higher diversity, than the aged donors did. Measured against age, TCR beta diversity per million T cells decreased in a roughly linear manner.

The authors ran a second PCR of roughly 6 to 12 cycles using a sample-barcoded 5' primer and a J-beta primer mix. Each cDNA molecule carried a tag from a template-switch adaptor that contained 12 random nucleotides. Each single sample gave us at least 2.5 million CDR3-containing paired-end reads. TCRdb recomputed calls from the 5' RACE reads with MiXCR, one row per CDR3 protein. The repertoire includes 580,000 or so distinct CDR3 sequences, 40% to 50% of them detected once, and just under 25% sits in the top ten. This clonotype was counted between two and nine times. Its antigen is currently unknown. Sequences were obtained from blood. The receptor was derived from a man older than 75 in good health.

The CDR3 DNA sequence: TGTGCCAGCAGTTCCCAGGGGGCTACTCGTGAAAAACTGTTTTTT. It specifies CASSSQGATREKLFF. This chain links TRBV27 with TRBJ1-4, with 8 bases fitting TRBD1. The ends lost 4 bases at V and 7 bases at J; junction bases unmatched: 8. Germline V CDR1 and CDR2: MNHEY, SMNVEV (reference sequence). This CDR3 is 15 amino acids long.